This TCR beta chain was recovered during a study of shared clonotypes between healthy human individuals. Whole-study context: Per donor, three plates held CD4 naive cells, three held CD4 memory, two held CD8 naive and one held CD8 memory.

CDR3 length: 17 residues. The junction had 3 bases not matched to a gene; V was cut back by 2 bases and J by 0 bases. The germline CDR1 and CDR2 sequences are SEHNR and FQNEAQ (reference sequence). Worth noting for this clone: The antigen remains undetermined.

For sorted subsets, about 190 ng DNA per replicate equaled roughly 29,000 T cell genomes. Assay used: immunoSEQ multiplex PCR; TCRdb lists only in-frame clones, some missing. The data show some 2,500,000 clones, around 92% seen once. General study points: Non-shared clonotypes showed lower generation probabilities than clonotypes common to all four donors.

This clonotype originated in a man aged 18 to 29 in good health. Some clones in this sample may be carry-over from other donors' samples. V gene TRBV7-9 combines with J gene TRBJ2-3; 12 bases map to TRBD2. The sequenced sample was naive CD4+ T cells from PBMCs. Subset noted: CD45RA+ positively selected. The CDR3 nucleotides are TGTGCCAGCAGCTTACTCGGACTAGCGGGAAGCACAGATACGCAGTATTTT. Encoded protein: CASSLLGLAGSTDTQYF.